This TCR beta chain is drawn from a study of cytomegalovirus exposure and HLA in healthy donors. In germline, CDR1 is MNHEY, CDR2 SVGAGI. The germline V and J ends were trimmed by 0 bases and 6 bases, with 11 bases remaining between them. There are 14 residues in the CDR3. This clone came up a few times. Its specificity is unknown. At sampling all donors were nominally healthy, likely with unrecorded immune exposures. Notes on the study in general: Analyzed later, most CMV-associated TCR beta chains appeared HLA-restricted.

13 Jbeta primers and 60 Vbeta primers were used for the PCR. The protocol was immunoSEQ multiplex PCR, while the TCRdb copy is restricted to in-frame clones and leaves out a portion. The sample records roughly 110,000 clones, roughly 76% being singletons. This clonotype originated in a woman aged 45-59 years in good health and CMV-seropositive. Sequenced material: PBMCs. The chain joins TRBV6-5 to TRBJ1-2, with D perhaps TRBD1 (5 bases). The CDR3 loop is CASSYSEGLDGYTF. The CDR3 nucleotides read TGTGCCAGCAGTTACTCGGAGGGGCTAGATGGCTACACCTTC.